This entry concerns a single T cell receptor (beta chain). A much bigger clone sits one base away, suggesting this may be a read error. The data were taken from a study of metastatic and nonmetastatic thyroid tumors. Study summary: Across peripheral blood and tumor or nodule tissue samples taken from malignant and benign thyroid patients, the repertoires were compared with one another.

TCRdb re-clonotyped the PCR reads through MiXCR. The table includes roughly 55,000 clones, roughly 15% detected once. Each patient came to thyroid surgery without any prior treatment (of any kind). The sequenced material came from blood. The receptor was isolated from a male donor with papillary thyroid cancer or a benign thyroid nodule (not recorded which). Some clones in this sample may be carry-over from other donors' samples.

CDR3 nucleotide sequence: TGTGCCAGCAGCCAAGGTTTTGGATCGGGGCAGGGGATCTACGAGCAGTACGTC. This translates into CASSQGFGSGQGIYEQYV. The chain links TRBV3-1 to TRBJ2-7, with a tentative D call TRBD1 (6 bases). CDR1 and CDR2 (germline): LGHDT, YNNKEL (reference sequence). V was cut by 1 base and J by 3 bases, with 22 bases left in between. This CDR3 region has 18 residues.